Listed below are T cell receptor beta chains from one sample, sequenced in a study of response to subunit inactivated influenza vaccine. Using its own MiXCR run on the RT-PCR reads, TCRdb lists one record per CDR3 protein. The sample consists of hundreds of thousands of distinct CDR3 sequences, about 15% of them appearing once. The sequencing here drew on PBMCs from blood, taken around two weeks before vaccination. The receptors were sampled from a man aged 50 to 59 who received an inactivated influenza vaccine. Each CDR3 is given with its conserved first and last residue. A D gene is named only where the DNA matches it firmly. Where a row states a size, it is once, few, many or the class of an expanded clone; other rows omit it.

cdr3_aa: CASSSLGRMKAKNIRYF; cdr3_nt: TGTGCCAGCAGTTCCCTGGGACGGATGAAAGCCAAAAACATTCGGTACTTC; clone_size: many; d_call: NA; j_call: TRBJ2-4; v_call: TRBV12-3/TRBV12-4
cdr3_aa: CASRLLGGGSTQPQHF; cdr3_nt: TGTGCCAGCAGGCTCTTGGGAGGGGGGTCCACTCAGCCCCAGCATTTT; clone_size: NA; d_call: NA; j_call: TRBJ1-5; v_call: TRBV28
cdr3_aa: CASSLQGGSQPQHF; cdr3_nt: TGTGCCAGCAGTTTACAGGGGGGAAGCCAGCCCCAGCATTTT; clone_size: few; d_call: TRBD1; j_call: TRBJ1-5; v_call: TRBV12-3/TRBV12-4
cdr3_aa: CASSPWDTGELFF; cdr3_nt: TGTGCCAGCAGCCCGTGGGACACCGGGGAGCTGTTTTTT; clone_size: NA; d_call: NA; j_call: TRBJ2-2; v_call: TRBV5-6
cdr3_aa: CASSRALAGRETQYF; cdr3_nt: TGTGCCAGCAGCCGGGCGCTAGCGGGGAGGGAGACCCAGTACTTC; clone_size: NA; d_call: TRBD2; j_call: TRBJ2-5; v_call: TRBV11-2
cdr3_aa: CSASGRAPVRSYNEQFF; cdr3_nt: TGCAGTGCTAGCGGGAGGGCCCCCGTTCGCTCCTACAATGAGCAGTTCTTC; clone_size: few; d_call: TRBD2; j_call: TRBJ2-1; v_call: TRBV20-1
cdr3_aa: CASSQELVFGSGTQETQYF; cdr3_nt: TGCGCCAGCAGCCAAGAATTGGTCTTTGGTAGCGGGACTCAAGAGACCCAGTACTTC; clone_size: few; d_call: TRBD2; j_call: TRBJ2-5; v_call: TRBV4-3
cdr3_aa: CASSLDGQYGYTF; cdr3_nt: TGCGCCAGCAGCTTGGATGGACAGTATGGCTACACCTTC; clone_size: NA; d_call: NA; j_call: TRBJ1-2; v_call: TRBV5-1
cdr3_aa: CASTLPNTADGYTF; cdr3_nt: TGTGCCAGCACCCTCCCTAATACAGCTGATGGCTACACCTTC; clone_size: NA; d_call: NA; j_call: TRBJ1-2; v_call: TRBV5-6
cdr3_aa: CASSPRGGYTEAFF; cdr3_nt: TGTGCCAGCAGCCCTAGGGGGGGTTACACTGAAGCTTTCTTT; clone_size: many; d_call: NA; j_call: TRBJ1-1; v_call: TRBV3-1
cdr3_aa: CASSLGGLPGTSSYNEQFF; cdr3_nt: TGTGCCAGCAGCTTAGGGGGATTGCCCGGGACTAGCTCCTACAATGAGCAGTTCTTC; clone_size: many; d_call: TRBD2; j_call: TRBJ2-1; v_call: TRBV11-2
cdr3_aa: CASSLTVSIGYTF; cdr3_nt: TGCGCCAGCAGCTTGACAGTTTCTATTGGCTACACCTTC; clone_size: NA; d_call: NA; j_call: TRBJ1-2; v_call: TRBV5-1
cdr3_aa: CASRPDSSYEQYF; cdr3_nt: TGTGCCAGCAGACCTGACAGCTCCTACGAGCAGTACTTC; clone_size: many; d_call: NA; j_call: TRBJ2-7; v_call: TRBV7-9
cdr3_aa: CASSSLGTSGILREQYF; cdr3_nt: TGTGCCAGCAGTTCATTGGGGACTAGCGGGATTTTGCGCGAGCAGTACTTC; clone_size: NA; d_call: TRBD2; j_call: TRBJ2-7; v_call: TRBV28
cdr3_aa: CASSQVPGSGQYF; cdr3_nt: TGTGCCAGCAGCCAAGTCCCCGGGAGCGGGCAGTACTTC; clone_size: few; d_call: NA; j_call: TRBJ2-7; v_call: TRBV3-1
cdr3_aa: CASSTQAGTGYNEQFF; cdr3_nt: TGCGCCAGCAGCACACAAGCGGGGACGGGCTACAATGAGCAGTTCTTC; clone_size: many; d_call: TRBD2; j_call: TRBJ2-1; v_call: TRBV5-1
cdr3_aa: CASSNPSSGVGSYNEQFF; cdr3_nt: TGTGCCAGTAGTAATCCCTCTAGCGGGGTAGGCTCCTACAATGAGCAGTTCTTC; clone_size: NA; d_call: TRBD2; j_call: TRBJ2-1; v_call: TRBV19
cdr3_aa: CASSLVADLETQYF; cdr3_nt: TGTGCCAGCAGCTTAGTGGCCGACCTGGAGACCCAGTACTTC; clone_size: many; d_call: NA; j_call: TRBJ2-5; v_call: TRBV7-2
cdr3_aa: CASSGSGGGIQETQYF; cdr3_nt: TGTGCCAGCAGCGGTAGCGGCGGGGGGATCCAAGAGACCCAGTACTTC; clone_size: few; d_call: TRBD2; j_call: TRBJ2-5; v_call: TRBV7-2
cdr3_aa: CASTMNTEAFF; cdr3_nt: TGTGCCAGCACCATGAACACTGAAGCTTTCTTT; clone_size: NA; d_call: NA; j_call: TRBJ1-1; v_call: TRBV12-3/TRBV12-4
cdr3_aa: CSARAGTSEGDTQYF; cdr3_nt: TGCAGTGCTAGAGCAGGGACTAGCGAGGGAGATACGCAGTATTTT; clone_size: many; d_call: TRBD2; j_call: TRBJ2-3; v_call: TRBV20-1
cdr3_aa: CASSEEHKNTGELFF; cdr3_nt: TGTGCCAGCAGTGAAGAACACAAGAACACCGGGGAGCTGTTTTTT; clone_size: few; d_call: NA; j_call: TRBJ2-2; v_call: TRBV2
cdr3_aa: CASSLGSTGPGGYTF; cdr3_nt: TGCGCCAGCAGCCTGGGGTCCACAGGGCCTGGCGGCTACACCTTC; clone_size: few; d_call: NA; j_call: TRBJ1-2; v_call: TRBV5-1
cdr3_aa: CSVELQGWYVNEQFF; cdr3_nt: TGCAGCGTTGAGTTGCAGGGGTGGTATGTCAATGAGCAGTTCTTC; clone_size: few; d_call: NA; j_call: TRBJ2-1; v_call: TRBV29-1